Listed here are 14 T cell receptor beta chains from one sample, sequenced in a study of identical twins. TCRdb passed the 5' RACE reads through MiXCR, listing each CDR3 protein once. Among hundreds of thousands of distinct CDR3 sequences listed, less than 7% were seen once. Sequenced sample: naive T cells sorted from blood. These receptors were taken from a man younger than 35 in good health.

About this clonotype itself: This may stem from a read error, because a much larger clone lies one nucleotide away. The CDR3 ends on some other residue instead of the conserved phenylalanine or tryptophan, so this is likely a read error. J is TRBJ1-4 and V is TRBV5-1, with TRBD1 as a possible D gene (5 bases). V was cut by 4 bases and J by 6 bases, with 13 bases left in between. Per germline, CDR1 SGHRS and CDR2 YFSETQ. CDR3 length: 14 amino acids. The CDR3 protein is CASSRGGGDEKLFS. The CDR3 DNA reads as TGCGCCAGCAGCCGGGGGGGTGGTGATGAAAAACTGTTTTCT.

This clonotype was seen ten or more times. The chain joins TRBV4-3 to TRBJ2-3; D remains unclear. This CDR3 region has 14 residues. Trimming took 0 bases from V and 3 from J, leaving 7 bases between them. Germline-derived CDR1 and CDR2 are LGHNA and YSLEER. CDR3: CASSQDRWTDTQYF. The CDR3 bases are TGCGCCAGCAGCCAAGATCGGTGGACAGATACGCAGTATTTT.

A few counts support this clonotype. The rearrangement joins TRBV6-2 or TRBV6-3 to TRBJ2-5; D is perhaps TRBD2 (5 bases). The CDR3 consists of 11 residues. V lost 8 bases and J 9 bases, leaving 13 bases between the germline ends. Germline CDR1 is MNHEY and CDR2 is SVGEGT. CDR3 residues: CASRRDGAQYF. The CDR3 DNA reads TGTGCCAGCCGACGGGATGGGGCCCAGTACTTC.

In this sample, this clonotype turned up many times. This chain connects TRBV20-1 to TRBJ1-1, with a weak D call TRBD1 (5 bases). V was cut by 0 bases and J by 1 base, with 9 bases left in between. Looked up from germline, CDR1 is DFQATT and CDR2 is SNEGSKA (reference sequence). The CDR3 length is 14 residues. The DNA for the CDR3 is TGCAGTGCTAGAGATCGGGGCCCGAACACTGAAGCTTTCTTT. Translating gives CSARDRGPNTEAFF.

The V call is TRBV6-1, the J call TRBJ2-1, with 7 positions matching TRBD2. Germline CDR1 and CDR2: MNHNS and SASEGT. The CDR3 sequence is 16 residues long. V lost 8 bases and J lost 2; bases outside the gene matches: 12. In nucleotides, the CDR3 is TGTGCCAGCGGGCCCATGGGAGGGAGGACCTACAATGAGCAGTTCTTC. This gives the protein CASGPMGGRTYNEQFF.

This clonotype was seen ten or more times. The chain has TRBV29-1 and TRBJ1-2; D is unclear. The V gene's germline CDR1 is SQVTM and CDR2 ANQGSEA. The ends were cut back, 7 bases at V and 7 bases at J, with 13 bases in the middle. This CDR3 has 11 amino acids. The CDR3 loop reads CSAEALGGYTF. For the CDR3, the DNA is TGCAGCGCCGAGGCCTTAGGTGGCTACACCTTC.

This chain joins TRBV7-3 and TRBJ2-1, with D possibly called TRBD1 or TRBD2 (6 bases each). V was trimmed by 2 bases and J by 9 bases, leaving 11 bases between them. CDR3 length: 13 amino acids. CDR1 SGHTA and CDR2 FQGTGA come from the germline V gene. The CDR3 nucleotides are TGTGCCAGCAGCTTAGGGGGGCAGGTTGAGCAGTTCTTC. Translation gives CASSLGGQVEQFF.

This clonotype was observed a few times. V usage is TRBV2 and J usage is TRBJ2-1; D uncertain. V was shortened by 8 bases and J by 0 bases, with 8 bases between the two germline ends. In germline, CDR1 is SNHLY, CDR2 FYNNEI. This CDR3 is 13 amino acids long. The CDR3 DNA reads as TGTGCCAGCGACCTCAGCTCCTACAATGAGCAGTTCTTC. It yields the protein CASDLSSYNEQFF.

This clonotype was seen a few times. The J gene is TRBJ1-6, the V gene TRBV28; D unclear. The V and J ends lost 5 bases and 3 bases respectively, with 14 bases between them. CDR1 is MDHEN, CDR2 SYDVKM, per germline. The CDR3 loop spans 16 amino acids. The CDR3 loop reads CASSTGRKGYNSPLHF. CDR3 in DNA: TGTGCCAGCAGTACCGGGCGTAAGGGCTATAATTCACCCCTCCACTTT.

This clonotype was seen only once. The missing conserved phenylalanine or tryptophan at the end of this CDR3 makes a read error likely. The chain is built from TRBV27 and TRBJ1-1; the match to TRBD1 covers 8 bases. V shed 2 bases and J 11 bases; nucleotides not matched to a gene: 10. The CDR3 is 14 amino acids. Germline lookup yields CDR1 MNHEY and CDR2 SMNVEV (reference sequence). The CDR3 protein is CASSLRGTGNSAFC. The CDR3 coding sequence is TGTGCCAGCAGTTTACGGGGGACAGGAAATTCCGCTTTCTGT.

This clonotype was counted a few times. The CDR3, as DNA: TGTGCCAGCAGTTTATATTTGGGACTAGCGGGGTACACCGGGGAGCTGTTTTTT. Translation: CASSLYLGLAGYTGELFF. This rearrangement joins TRBV27 to TRBJ2-2, with 13 bases that match TRBD2. CDR3 length: 18 residues. CDR1 and CDR2 (germline): MNHEY, SMNVEV (reference sequence). Trimming took 1 base from V and 3 from J; bases not matched to a gene: 5.

The table lists this clonotype with many counts. CDR3 sequence (DNA): TGTGCCAGCGGGCCCCCGACTGAGGAGCAGTTCTTC. Translated: CASGPPTEEQFF. The V and J genes are TRBV12-3 or TRBV12-4 and TRBJ2-1; D is uncertain. V was trimmed by 8 bases and J by 10 bases, leaving 15 bases between them. CDR3 length: 12 amino acids.

The V gene is TRBV7-9, the J gene TRBJ2-4; TRBD1 matches 9 bases. With V trimmed by 6 bases and J by 3 bases, 9 bases remained unmatched. This CDR3 has 16 amino acids. Per germline, CDR1 SEHNR and CDR2 FQNEAQ (reference sequence). The CDR3 DNA is TGTGCCAGCAGTCTTAGTACAGGGGGCGGCAAAAACATTCAGTACTTC. It is translated as CASSLSTGGGKNIQYF.

A few counts support this clonotype. The genes are TRBV5-1 and TRBJ2-2, with D possibly called TRBD1 or TRBD2 (5 bases each). V lost 3 bases and J 5 bases, leaving 17 bases between the germline ends. Per germline, CDR1 SGHRS and CDR2 YFSETQ. This CDR3 is 16 amino acids long. The CDR3, as DNA: TGCGCCAGCAGCTCCCGGGACGGACCGGTGACCGGGGAGCTGTTTTTT. As protein: CASSSRDGPVTGELFF.